This T cell receptor (beta chain) was profiled in a study of read filtering for tumor transcriptome and immune sequencing. Findings and limits, study-wide: Without single-read clonotypes, shared clonotype proportions correlated more between IR-seq and RNA-seq.

Only a few counts were recorded for this clonotype. Its antigen remains unknown. Molecular barcoded adaptors covering alpha/delta and beta/gamma chains were used on roughly 400 ng RNA. MiXCR was run by TCRdb on the reads, yielding one entry per CDR3 protein. This table holds fewer than 75,000 distinct CDR3 sequences, roughly 19% found once. Sequencing was performed on a population of CD138-negative cells sorted from bone marrow. This receptor was obtained from a donor at least 40 years old with multiple myeloma.

CDR3 DNA: TGTGCCAGCAGTCAGGTGTTCCAAGAGACCCAGTACTTC. It yields the protein CASSQVFQETQYF. This chain joins TRBV2 and TRBJ2-5; D unclear. Trimming left V 5 bases short and J 1 base short, with 8 bases between. The germline gives CDR1 SNHLY, CDR2 FYNNEI. The CDR3 covers 13 residues. The full variable domain, in which reference TRBV2 and TRBJ2-5 provide the parts outside the CDR3, is EPEVTQTPSHQVTQMGQEVILRCVPISNHLYFYWYRQILGQKVEFLVSFYNNEISEKSEIFDDQFSVERPDGSNFTLKIRSTKLEDSAMYFCASSQVFQETQYFGPGTRLLVL.